Each of the 27 T cell receptor beta chains below was sequenced from the same sample in a study of T-cell memory formation after mild COVID-19 (dated by TCRdb to about 2021). Libraries were built with 5' RACE. The reads were generated on an Illumina NovaSeq 6000. The raw public data were reprocessed by TCRdb itself: fastp quality trimming at Q25, MiXCR clonotype calling, in-frame beta chains only. When rows share a CDR3 protein, they turn into one entry using the most common DNA and genes. The sample table records 200,000 or so distinct CDR3 sequences; 16% of these occur just once. The top ten hold about 2% of the sample. The sequencing input was PBMCs or a T cell subset sorted from them (not recorded which). The receptors derive from an adult woman who had mild COVID-19 (a few samples of this study predate the infection). The sample titles of this study are shuffled in the database, so cell type and time point are left out; the donor was told from shared clones.

This clonotype was detected ten times or more. This chain joins TRBV7-3 and TRBJ2-1; TRBD2 might be the D (5 bases). From germline, CDR1 is SGHTA and CDR2 FQGTGA. V shed 5 bases and J shed 3 bases, with 5 bases lying between them. The CDR3 has 12 amino acids. The CDR3 DNA sequence: TGTGCCAGCAGCCGGGACTACAATGAGCAGTTCTTC. Translation: CASSRDYNEQFF.

This clonotype came up many times. This chain uses TRBV12-3 or TRBV12-4 with TRBJ2-7, with 7 bases lining up with TRBD1. The CDR3 runs 13 residues. The trim removed 6 bases at V and 4 bases at J, leaving 6 bases unmatched. The CDR3 region is CASSRDSNYEQYF. In DNA form, the CDR3 reads TGTGCCAGCAGCCGGGACAGTAATTACGAGCAGTACTTC.

The chain has TRBV12-3 or TRBV12-4 and TRBJ1-4, with TRBD1 matching over 7 bases. V dropped 6 bases and J dropped 5; count of bases not matched to a gene: 9. The CDR3 consists of 15 residues. The CDR3 nucleotides read TGTGCCAGCAGAGACGACAGGGTGAGGAATGAAAAACTGTTTTTT. Protein product: CASRDDRVRNEKLFF.

The sample holds a few counts of this clonotype. This rearrangement joins TRBV2 to TRBJ2-7, with D perhaps TRBD1 (5 bases). The CDR3 runs 13 residues. Trimming cost V 7 bases and J 3 bases, with 13 bases left between them. Germline lookup yields CDR1 SNHLY and CDR2 FYNNEI. The CDR3 coding sequence is TGTGCCAGCACCTCCGCCAGGGACTACGAGCAGTACTTC. Its translation is CASTSARDYEQYF.

The chain employs TRBV7-2 and TRBJ2-5; the match to TRBD2 covers 10 bases. The junction had 8 bases not matched to a gene; V was cut back by 5 bases and J by 5 bases. The CDR3 contains 15 residues. Germline V lookup: CDR1 SGHTA, CDR2 FQGNSA. CDR3 bases: TGTGCCAGCAGCCCGAGCGGGAGGGCCGGGGAGACCCAGTACTTC. It codes for CASSPSGRAGETQYF. The whole variable domain, remainder taken from reference TRBV7-2 and TRBJ2-5, is GAGVSQSPSNKVTEKGKDVELRCDPISGHTALYWYRQSLGQGLEFLIYFQGNSAPDKSGLPSDRFSAERTGGSVSTLTIQRTQQEDSAVYLCASSPSGRAGETQYFGPGTRLLVL.

In its sample, this clonotype was seen once. The chain carries TRBV5-1 and TRBJ2-5, with 11 positions matching TRBD2. The germline V gene has CDR1 SGHRS and CDR2 YFSETQ. Trimming took 4 bases from V and 5 from J; bases not matched to a gene: 7. The CDR3 covers 15 residues. Here the CDR3 DNA reads TGCGCCAGCAGCCCGGATAGCGGGGGGGCGGAGACCCAGTACTTC. Protein sequence: CASSPDSGGAETQYF.

The V gene is TRBV27, the J gene TRBJ1-2, with 9 bases lining up with TRBD1. The CDR3 sequence is 15 residues long. V trimming: 8 bases; J trimming: 2 bases; junction bases outside the gene matches: 9. Germline CDR1 MNHEY, CDR2 SMNVEV (reference sequence). CDR3: CASRGVGTGNYGYTF. DNA for the CDR3: TGTGCCAGCCGCGGGGTTGGGACAGGGAACTATGGCTACACCTTC.

This clonotype was counted between two and nine times. This chain uses TRBV20-1 with TRBJ1-5; 7 bases are shared with TRBD1. J lost 6 bases, V lost 5 bases, and 7 bases had no gene match. This CDR3 contains 13 residues. Germline CDR1 is DFQATT and CDR2 is SNEGSKA (reference sequence). CDR3 protein: CSAPDRVGQPQHF. In nucleotides, the CDR3 is TGCAGTGCTCCCGACAGGGTTGGTCAGCCCCAGCATTTT.

The sample holds a few counts of this clonotype. The chain recombines TRBV6-5 with TRBJ2-1; no clear D gene. The CDR3 has 14 residues. CDR1 and CDR2 (germline): MNHEY, SVGAGI. V was shortened by 6 bases and J by 3 bases, with 12 bases between the two germline ends. CDR3 protein: CASSPRRSYNEQFF. CDR3 bases: TGTGCCAGCAGCCCCCGCCGGAGCTACAATGAGCAGTTCTTC.

The rearrangement links TRBV9 to TRBJ2-7; possible D gene TRBD2, 5 bases. The CDR3 spans 13 residues. The germline V gene encodes CDR1 SGDLS and CDR2 YYNGEE. Trimming left V 4 bases short and J 6 bases short, with 14 bases between. The CDR3 protein is CASSSGTGSEQYF. The CDR3 region has the DNA TGTGCCAGCAGCTCAGGCACGGGGTCCGAGCAGTACTTC.

This sequence joins TRBV7-7 and TRBJ2-2; no clear D. This CDR3 has 15 residues. V lost 5 bases and J lost 2, with 12 bases in between. Per germline, CDR1 SSHAT and CDR2 FNYEAQ (reference sequence). CDR3 residues: CASSPRSFNTGELFF. DNA of the CDR3: TGTGCCAGCAGCCCCAGATCTTTTAACACCGGGGAGCTGTTTTTT.

This clonotype was found many times. This chain uses TRBV5-1 with TRBJ2-7, with 9 bases identical to TRBD2. V shed 1 base, J shed 0 bases, and the junction held 2 bases outside the gene matches. Germline-derived CDR1 and CDR2 are SGHRS and YFSETQ. The CDR3 extends over 15 amino acids. The CDR3 protein is CASSLPSGTSYEQYF. Written as DNA, the CDR3 is TGCGCCAGCAGCTTGCCTAGCGGGACCTCCTACGAGCAGTACTTC. Full variable domain (missing parts from reference TRBV5-1 and TRBJ2-7): KAGVTQTPRYLIKTRGQQVTLSCSPISGHRSVSWYQQTPGQGLQFLFEYFSETQRNKGNFPGRFSGRQFSNSRSEMNVSTLELGDSALYLCASSLPSGTSYEQYFGPGTRLTVT.

This clonotype was seen only a few times. The chain uses TRBV3-1 and TRBJ2-1; maybe TRBD2 (7 bases). The CDR3 contains 17 residues. V was shortened by 0 bases and J by 2 bases, with 14 bases between the two germline ends. Germline assignment: CDR1 LGHDT and CDR2 YNNKEL (reference sequence). DNA for the CDR3: TGTGCCAGCAGCCAAGATTGGGCGGGGGCGGCCTACAATGAGCAGTTCTTC. Its translation: CASSQDWAGAAYNEQFF.

In its sample, this clonotype was seen many times. This chain uses TRBV20-1 with TRBJ1-1, with D hard to call. This CDR3 comprises 12 residues. The V end lost 3 bases, the J end lost 3 bases, and 8 bases lay between the germline ends. Germline CDR1 and CDR2: DFQATT and SNEGSKA (reference sequence). The CDR3 nucleotides are TGCAGTGCTAGGGTTCGCGACACTGAAGCTTTCTTT. Its translation is CSARVRDTEAFF.

The chain couples TRBV3-2 to TRBJ2-1; the table's D call, TRBD2, was not checked against the DNA. TRBV3-2 corresponds to a pseudogene. The CDR3 is made up of 17 amino acids. CDR3 DNA sequence: TGTGCCAGCAGCCAAGATGGTAAAGGCGGGGATCACAATGAGCAGTTCTTC. Translation: CASSQDGKGGDHNEQFF.

The rearrangement joins TRBV7-9 to TRBJ2-3; 8 nucleotides align to TRBD2. CDR3 size: 16 residues. Losses at the gene ends were 1 base for V and 4 bases for J; bases not matched to a gene: 7. Germline V gene sequence: CDR1 SEHNR, CDR2 FQNEAQ (reference sequence). CDR3 protein: CASSLGLAGSADTQYF. CDR3 nucleotides: TGTGCCAGCAGCTTAGGGCTAGCGGGCTCCGCAGATACGCAGTATTTT.

This clonotype was detected only a few times. The chain has TRBV4-1 and TRBJ1-1; 8 bases are a match to TRBD1. Germline CDR1 reads MGHRA; CDR2 reads YSYEKL. With 5 bases clipped from V and 2 bases from J, the junction kept 7 bases outside the gene matches. The CDR3 spans 15 residues. The CDR3 DNA is TGCGCCAGCAGCTGGGACAGGCAAACCAACACTGAAGCTTTCTTT. Protein: CASSWDRQTNTEAFF.

This clonotype was seen a handful of times. The chain joins TRBV5-4 to TRBJ2-3, with D hard to call. Trimming removed 5 bases from V and 4 bases from J, with 11 bases in between. The CDR3 spans 13 residues. Germline V gives CDR1 SGHNT, CDR2 YYREEE (reference sequence). CDR3 sequence (DNA): TGTGCCAGCAGGGCGTGGTCGGCAGATACGCAGTATTTT. Translated: CASRAWSADTQYF.

This clonotype has a handful of counts. The chain has TRBV5-1 and TRBJ2-7; the D gene is possibly TRBD2 (6 bases). CDR3 length: 13 amino acids. The germline V and J ends were trimmed by 5 bases and 5 bases, with 14 bases remaining between them. CDR1 and CDR2 from the germline V gene are SGHRS and YFSETQ. The CDR3 protein is CASRAGMRNEQYF. In DNA form, the CDR3 reads TGCGCCAGCAGGGCGGGAATGCGGAACGAGCAGTACTTC.

This clonotype was counted only a few times. The V and J genes are TRBV7-2 and TRBJ2-5; tentatively, D is TRBD2 (6 bases). In germline, CDR1 is SGHTA, CDR2 FQGNSA. The CDR3 is 16 residues long. The V gene lost 0 bases and the J gene lost 2 bases, with 13 bases spanning the gap. CDR3: CASSLAGGRMQETQYF. As DNA, the CDR3 is TGTGCCAGCAGCTTAGCCGGGGGACGGATGCAAGAGACCCAGTACTTC.

This clonotype was observed a few times. This rearrangement joins TRBV27 to TRBJ2-7; no firm D call. There are 10 residues in the CDR3. Germline V gives CDR1 MNHEY, CDR2 SMNVEV (reference sequence). Trimming took off 7 bases at V and 10 bases at J, with 11 bases between the two ends. CDR3 in amino acids: CASTKTRQYF. Written as DNA, the CDR3 is TGTGCCAGCACCAAGACCCGCCAGTACTTC.

This clonotype turned up a few times. The J gene is TRBJ2-3, the V gene TRBV7-2; 7 bases are a match to TRBD2. The CDR3 loop spans 14 amino acids. The J segment lost 4 bases and the V segment lost 10 bases, leaving 11 bases of the junction unmatched. Germline V gene sequence: CDR1 SGHTA, CDR2 FQGNSA. The CDR3 here is CATSGRESPDTQYF. The CDR3 nucleotides read TGTGCCACCTCGGGGAGGGAGTCCCCAGATACGCAGTATTTT.

This chain joins TRBV5-1 and TRBJ2-1; the match to TRBD2 covers 10 bases. CDR1 and CDR2 (germline): SGHRS, YFSETQ. V was clipped by 0 bases and J by 4 bases; unmatched bases: 4. CDR3 length equals 16 residues. The chain's CDR3 is CASSLDSGGQYNEQFF. The CDR3 coding sequence is TGCGCCAGCAGCTTGGATAGCGGGGGGCAATACAATGAGCAGTTCTTC.

This clonotype occurred a few times. The J gene is TRBJ2-7, the V gene TRBV20-1, with 10 bases identical to TRBD2. The CDR3 length is 15 residues. J was trimmed by 4 bases and V by 5 bases; bases with no gene match: 11. CDR1 is DFQATT and CDR2 is SNEGSKA in the germline V gene (reference sequence). Here the CDR3 reads CSALPTTSGAYEQYF. DNA for the CDR3: TGCAGTGCTCTCCCGACTACTAGCGGGGCTTACGAGCAGTACTTC.

This clonotype was detected a few times. This chain links TRBV15 with TRBJ2-3; the D gene could be TRBD1 or TRBD2 (6 bases each). Germline V CDR1 and CDR2: LNHNV, YYDKDF (reference sequence). V was shortened by 0 bases and J by 5 bases, with 18 bases between the two germline ends. The CDR3 spans 17 residues. CDR3 DNA: TGTGCCACCAGCAGAGAGAGAGCGGGCAGCAGGGGAGATACGCAGTATTTT. Amino acids: CATSRERAGSRGDTQYF.

This chain connects TRBV5-6 to TRBJ2-2; 9 bases align to TRBD1. Germline-derived CDR1 and CDR2 are SGHDT and YYEEEE. Trimming at V came to 4 bases and at J to 0 bases, leaving 4 bases not matched to a gene. The CDR3 is 16 residues long. Here the CDR3 reads CASSKQGASNTGELFF. The DNA of the CDR3 is TGTGCCAGCAGCAAACAGGGGGCCTCGAACACCGGGGAGCTGTTTTTT.

In this sample, this clonotype turned up many times. This chain uses TRBV5-6 with TRBJ2-1; 8 bases fit TRBD2. V was clipped by 2 bases and J by 9 bases; unmatched bases: 13. Germline-derived CDR1 and CDR2 are SGHDT and YYEEEE. This CDR3 has 16 residues. The CDR3 region has the DNA TGTGCCAGCAGCTTATTTGGGTACGGGAGGGCCGGTGAGCAGTTCTTC. It yields the protein CASSLFGYGRAGEQFF.